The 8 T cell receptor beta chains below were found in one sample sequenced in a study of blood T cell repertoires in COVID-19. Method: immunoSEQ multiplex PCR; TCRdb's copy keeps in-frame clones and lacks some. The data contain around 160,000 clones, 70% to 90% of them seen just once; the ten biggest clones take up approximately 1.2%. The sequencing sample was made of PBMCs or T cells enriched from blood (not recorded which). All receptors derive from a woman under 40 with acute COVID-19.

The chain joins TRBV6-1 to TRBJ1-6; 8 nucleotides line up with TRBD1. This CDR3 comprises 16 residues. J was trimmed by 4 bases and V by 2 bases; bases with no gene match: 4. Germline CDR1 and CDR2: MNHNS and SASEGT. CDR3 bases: TGTGCCAGCAGTGAATCGGACAGGGAATATAATTCACCCCTCCACTTT. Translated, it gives CASSESDREYNSPLHF.

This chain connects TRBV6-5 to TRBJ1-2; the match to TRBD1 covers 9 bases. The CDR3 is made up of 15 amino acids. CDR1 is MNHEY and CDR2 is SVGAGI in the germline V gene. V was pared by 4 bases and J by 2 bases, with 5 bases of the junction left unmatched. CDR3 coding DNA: TGTGCCAGCAGTTCCCCAGGGACAGGGAACTATGGCTACACCTTC. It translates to CASSSPGTGNYGYTF.

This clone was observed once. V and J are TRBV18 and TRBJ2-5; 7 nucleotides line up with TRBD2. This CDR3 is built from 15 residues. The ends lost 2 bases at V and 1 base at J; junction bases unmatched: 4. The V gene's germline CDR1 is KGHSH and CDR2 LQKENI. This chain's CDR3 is CASSPSSGAQETQYF. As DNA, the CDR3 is TGTGCCAGCTCACCATCTAGCGGAGCCCAAGAGACCCAGTACTTC.

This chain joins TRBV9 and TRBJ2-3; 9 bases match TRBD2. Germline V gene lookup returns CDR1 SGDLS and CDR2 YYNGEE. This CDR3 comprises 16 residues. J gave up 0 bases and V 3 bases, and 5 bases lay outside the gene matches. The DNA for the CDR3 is TGTGCCAGCAGCGGGACCCTAGCGGGAAGCACAGATACGCAGTATTTT. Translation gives CASSGTLAGSTDTQYF.

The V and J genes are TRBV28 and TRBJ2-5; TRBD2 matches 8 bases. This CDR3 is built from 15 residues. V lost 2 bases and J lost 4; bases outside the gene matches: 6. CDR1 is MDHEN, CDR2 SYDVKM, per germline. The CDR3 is CASSLAGGLGETQYF. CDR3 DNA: TGTGCCAGCAGTTTAGCGGGAGGTCTCGGAGAGACCCAGTACTTC. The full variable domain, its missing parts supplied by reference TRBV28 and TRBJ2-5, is DVKVTQSSRYLVKRTGEKVFLECVQDMDHENMFWYRQDPGLGLRLIYFSYDVKMKEKGDIPEGYSVSREKKERFSLILESASTNQTSMYLCASSLAGGLGETQYFGPGTRLLVL.

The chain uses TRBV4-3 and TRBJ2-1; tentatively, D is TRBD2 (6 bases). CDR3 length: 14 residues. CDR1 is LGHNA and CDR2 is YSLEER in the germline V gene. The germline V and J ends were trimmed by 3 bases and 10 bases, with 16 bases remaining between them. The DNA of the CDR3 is TGCGCCAGCAGCCACACCTGGGGGGAGTTGGAGCAGTTCTTC. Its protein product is CASSHTWGELEQFF.

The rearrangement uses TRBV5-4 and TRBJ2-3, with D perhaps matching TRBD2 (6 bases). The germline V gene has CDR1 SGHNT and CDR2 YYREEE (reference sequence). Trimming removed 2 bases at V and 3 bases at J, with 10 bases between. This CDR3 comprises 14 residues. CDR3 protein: CASSFEEGTDTQYF. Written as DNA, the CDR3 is TGTGCCAGCAGCTTCGAGGAGGGAACAGATACGCAGTATTTT.

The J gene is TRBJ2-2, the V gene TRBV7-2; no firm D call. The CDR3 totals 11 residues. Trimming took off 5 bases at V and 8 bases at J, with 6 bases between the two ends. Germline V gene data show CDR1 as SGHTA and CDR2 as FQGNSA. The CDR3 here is CASSRRGELFF. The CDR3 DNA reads TGTGCCAGCAGCCGGAGAGGGGAGCTGTTTTTT.